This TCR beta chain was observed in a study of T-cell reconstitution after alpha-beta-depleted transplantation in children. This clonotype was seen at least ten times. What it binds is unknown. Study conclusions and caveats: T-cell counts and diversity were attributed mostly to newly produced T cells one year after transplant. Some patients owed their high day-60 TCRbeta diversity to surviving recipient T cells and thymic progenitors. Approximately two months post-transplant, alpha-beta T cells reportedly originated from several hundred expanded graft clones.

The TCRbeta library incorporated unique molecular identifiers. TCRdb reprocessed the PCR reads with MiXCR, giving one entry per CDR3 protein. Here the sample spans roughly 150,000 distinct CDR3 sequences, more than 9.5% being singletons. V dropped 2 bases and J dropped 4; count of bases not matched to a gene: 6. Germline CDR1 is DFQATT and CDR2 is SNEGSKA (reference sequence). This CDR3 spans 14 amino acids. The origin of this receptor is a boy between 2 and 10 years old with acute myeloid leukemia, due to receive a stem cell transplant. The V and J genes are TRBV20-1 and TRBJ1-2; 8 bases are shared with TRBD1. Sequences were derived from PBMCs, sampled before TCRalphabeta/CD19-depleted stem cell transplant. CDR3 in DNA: TGCAGTGCTAGACAGGGGGCGCAGGTCTATGGCTACACCTTC. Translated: CSARQGAQVYGYTF.